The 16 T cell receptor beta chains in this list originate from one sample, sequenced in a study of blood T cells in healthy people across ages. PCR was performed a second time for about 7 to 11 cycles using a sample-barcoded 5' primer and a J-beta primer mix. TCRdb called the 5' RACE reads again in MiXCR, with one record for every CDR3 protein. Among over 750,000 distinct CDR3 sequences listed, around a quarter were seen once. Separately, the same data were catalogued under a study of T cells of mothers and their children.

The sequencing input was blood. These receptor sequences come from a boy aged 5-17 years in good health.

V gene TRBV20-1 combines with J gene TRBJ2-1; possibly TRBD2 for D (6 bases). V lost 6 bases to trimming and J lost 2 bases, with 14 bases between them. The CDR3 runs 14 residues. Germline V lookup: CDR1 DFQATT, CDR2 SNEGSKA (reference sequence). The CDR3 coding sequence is TGCAGTGCCAAAACTAGCAGAACCTACAATGAGCAGTTCTTC. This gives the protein CSAKTSRTYNEQFF.

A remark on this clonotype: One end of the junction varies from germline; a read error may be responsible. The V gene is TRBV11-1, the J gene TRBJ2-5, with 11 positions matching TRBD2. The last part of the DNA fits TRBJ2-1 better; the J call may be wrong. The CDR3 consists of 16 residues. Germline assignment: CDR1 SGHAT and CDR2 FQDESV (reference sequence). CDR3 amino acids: CASRLVSGLAVNEQFF. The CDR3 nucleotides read TGTGCCAGCCGCTTGGTGTCGGGACTAGCGGTAAATGAGCAGTTCTTC.

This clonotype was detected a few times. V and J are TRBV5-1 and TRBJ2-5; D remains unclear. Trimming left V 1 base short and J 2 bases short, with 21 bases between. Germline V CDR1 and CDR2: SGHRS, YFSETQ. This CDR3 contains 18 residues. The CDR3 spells CASSLYSSWRPHQETQYF. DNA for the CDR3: TGCGCCAGCAGCTTGTACTCCTCCTGGCGGCCCCATCAAGAGACCCAGTACTTC.

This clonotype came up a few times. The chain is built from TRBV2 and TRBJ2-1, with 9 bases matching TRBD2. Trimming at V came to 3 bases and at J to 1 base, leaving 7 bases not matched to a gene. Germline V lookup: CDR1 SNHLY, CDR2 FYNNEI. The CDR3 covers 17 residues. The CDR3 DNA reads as TGTGCCAGCAGTGATCCCGATAGCGGGAGTTCCTACAATGAGCAGTTCTTC. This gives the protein CASSDPDSGSSYNEQFF.

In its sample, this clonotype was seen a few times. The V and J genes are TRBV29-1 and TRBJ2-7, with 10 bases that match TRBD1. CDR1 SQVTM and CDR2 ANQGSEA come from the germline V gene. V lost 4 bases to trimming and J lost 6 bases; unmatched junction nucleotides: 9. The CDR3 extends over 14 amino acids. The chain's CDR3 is CSVAKGQGSFEQYF. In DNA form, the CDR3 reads TGCAGCGTTGCGAAGGGACAGGGGTCGTTCGAGCAGTACTTC.

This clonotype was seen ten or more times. DNA for the CDR3: TGTGCCAGCAGTCCCATCGGGGGTTACAATGAGCAGTTCTTC. The encoded protein is CASSPIGGYNEQFF. The chain combines TRBV12-3 or TRBV12-4 with TRBJ2-1, with D possibly matching TRBD2 (6 bases). The CDR3 has 14 residues. V lost 5 bases and J lost 4, with 12 bases in between.

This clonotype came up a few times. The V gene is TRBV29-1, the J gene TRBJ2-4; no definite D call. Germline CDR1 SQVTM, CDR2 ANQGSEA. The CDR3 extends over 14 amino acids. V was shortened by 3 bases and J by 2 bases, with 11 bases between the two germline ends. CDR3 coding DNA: TGCAGCGTTGAGGATGCCCCCCCCAAAAACATTCAGTACTTC. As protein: CSVEDAPPKNIQYF. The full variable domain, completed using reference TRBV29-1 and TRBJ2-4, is SAVISQKPSRDICQRGTSLTIQCQVDSQVTMMFWYRQQPGQSLTLIATANQGSEATYESGFVIDKFPISRPNLTFSTLTVSNMSPEDSSIYLCSVEDAPPKNIQYFGAGTRLSVL.

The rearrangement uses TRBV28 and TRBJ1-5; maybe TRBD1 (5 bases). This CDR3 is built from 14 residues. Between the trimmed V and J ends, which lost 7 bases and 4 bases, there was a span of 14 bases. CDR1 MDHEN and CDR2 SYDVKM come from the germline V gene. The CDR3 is CASIFGTPNQPQHF. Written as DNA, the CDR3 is TGTGCCAGCATCTTTGGGACCCCAAATCAGCCCCAGCATTTT.

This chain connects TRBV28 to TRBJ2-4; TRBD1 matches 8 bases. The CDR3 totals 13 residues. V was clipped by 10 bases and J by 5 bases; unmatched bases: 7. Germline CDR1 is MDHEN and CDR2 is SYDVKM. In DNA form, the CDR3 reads TGTGCCACCTCGCAGGGGGCTGAAAACATTCAGTACTTC. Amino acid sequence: CATSQGAENIQYF.

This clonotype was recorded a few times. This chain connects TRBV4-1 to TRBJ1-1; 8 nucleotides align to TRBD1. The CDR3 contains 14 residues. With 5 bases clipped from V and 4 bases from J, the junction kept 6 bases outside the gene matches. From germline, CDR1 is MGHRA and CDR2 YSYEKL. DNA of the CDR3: TGCGCCAGCAGCGGGGGGACAGGCCTCACTGAAGCTTTCTTT. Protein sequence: CASSGGTGLTEAFF.

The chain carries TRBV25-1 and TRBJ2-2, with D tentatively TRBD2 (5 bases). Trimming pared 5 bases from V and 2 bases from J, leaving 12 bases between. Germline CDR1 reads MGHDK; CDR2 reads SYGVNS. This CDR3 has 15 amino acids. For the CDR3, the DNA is TGTGCCAGCAGTCGTCCGGGAACCAACACCGGGGAGCTGTTTTTT. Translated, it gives CASSRPGTNTGELFF.

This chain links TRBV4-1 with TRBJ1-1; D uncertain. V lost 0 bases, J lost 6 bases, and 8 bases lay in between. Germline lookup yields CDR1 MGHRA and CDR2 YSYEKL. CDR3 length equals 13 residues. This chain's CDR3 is CASSQDGWAEAFF. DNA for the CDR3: TGCGCCAGCAGCCAAGACGGGTGGGCTGAAGCTTTCTTT.

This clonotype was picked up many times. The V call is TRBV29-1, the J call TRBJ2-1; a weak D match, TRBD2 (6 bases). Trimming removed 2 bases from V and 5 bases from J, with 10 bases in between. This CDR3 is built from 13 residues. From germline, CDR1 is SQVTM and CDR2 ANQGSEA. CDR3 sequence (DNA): TGCAGCGTTGAACTAGCGCTAGACAATGAGCAGTTCTTC. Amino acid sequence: CSVELALDNEQFF.

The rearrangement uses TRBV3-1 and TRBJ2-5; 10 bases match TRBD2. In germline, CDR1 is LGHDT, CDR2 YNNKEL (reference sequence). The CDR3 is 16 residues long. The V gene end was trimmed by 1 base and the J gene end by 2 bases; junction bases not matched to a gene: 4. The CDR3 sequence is CASSQVQAGGQETQYF. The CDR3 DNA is TGTGCCAGCAGCCAAGTTCAAGCGGGGGGGCAAGAGACCCAGTACTTC.

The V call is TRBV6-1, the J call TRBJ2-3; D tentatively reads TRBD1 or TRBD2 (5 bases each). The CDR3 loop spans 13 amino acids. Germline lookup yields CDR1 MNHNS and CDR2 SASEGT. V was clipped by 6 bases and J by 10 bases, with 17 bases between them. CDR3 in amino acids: CASRGEGIVAQYF. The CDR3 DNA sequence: TGTGCCAGCAGGGGAGAGGGGATTGTTGCGCAGTATTTT.

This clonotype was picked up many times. Written as DNA, the CDR3 is TGCAGCGTTGAAACTGGAGCAGGAGAGACCCAGTACTTC. Its translation is CSVETGAGETQYF. This chain uses TRBV29-1 with TRBJ2-5, with D uncertain. The CDR3 contains 13 residues. With 2 bases removed from V and 4 bases from J, the gap between germline ends came to 11 bases. The germline CDR1 and CDR2 sequences are SQVTM and ANQGSEA.